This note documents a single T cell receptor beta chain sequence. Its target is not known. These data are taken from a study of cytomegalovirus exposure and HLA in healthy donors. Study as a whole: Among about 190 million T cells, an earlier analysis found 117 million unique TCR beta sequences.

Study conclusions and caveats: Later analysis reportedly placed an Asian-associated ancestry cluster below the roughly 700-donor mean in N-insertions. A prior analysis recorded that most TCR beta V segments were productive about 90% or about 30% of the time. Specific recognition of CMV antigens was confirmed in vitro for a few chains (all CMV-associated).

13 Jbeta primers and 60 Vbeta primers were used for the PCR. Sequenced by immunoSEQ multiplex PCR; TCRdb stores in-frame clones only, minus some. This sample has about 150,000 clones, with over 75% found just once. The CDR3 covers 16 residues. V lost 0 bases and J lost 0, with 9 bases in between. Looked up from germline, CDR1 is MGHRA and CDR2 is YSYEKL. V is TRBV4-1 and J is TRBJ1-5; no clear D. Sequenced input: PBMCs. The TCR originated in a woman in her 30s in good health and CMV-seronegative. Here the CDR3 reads CASSQDQTYSNQPQHF. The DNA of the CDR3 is TGCGCCAGCAGCCAAGATCAGACATATAGCAATCAGCCCCAGCATTTT.